A selection of T cell receptor beta chains follows, all from one sample in a study of beta chain features in type 1 diabetes. The data were produced by immunoSEQ multiplex PCR, yet TCRdb's version contains in-frame clones alone and is incomplete. The sample yields 970,000 or so clones, under 20% seen once. The specimen sequenced was naive CD4+ T cells from blood. The receptors shown here come from a young woman in good health. The CDR3 runs from the conserved cysteine through the conserved F or W. Each record gives: V gene, D gene, J gene, clone size, CDR3 protein. A D gene is named only where the DNA matches it firmly. Some rows mark clone size as missing; the rest say once, few, many or name a class of expanded clone.

TRBV7-9	TRBD2	TRBJ2-1	-	CASSPGTSGRAVYNEQFF
TRBV28	TRBD2	TRBJ2-7	-	CASSAGLADSYEQYF
TRBV18	-	TRBJ2-2	-	CASSPEVTGELFF
TRBV7-2	-	TRBJ1-4	few	CASSPDLISEKLFF
TRBV7-2	-	TRBJ2-6	few	CASSHAGKNPGANVLTF
TRBV5-1	TRBD2	TRBJ2-3	-	CASSPRTSGTDTQYF
TRBV28	-	TRBJ1-1	-	CASSPYPGQGIEAFF
TRBV11-2	-	TRBJ2-3	few	CASSRDYTDTQYF
TRBV7-8	-	TRBJ2-1	-	CASTIRERAPRTTYNEQFF
TRBV7-3	TRBD2	TRBJ2-4	few	CASSLVASGGIQYF
TRBV2	-	TRBJ1-5	few	CASSWTENQPQHF
TRBV19	-	TRBJ2-7	few	CASKVAGQAYEQYF
TRBV10-3	-	TRBJ2-5	few	CAISGTLPETQYF
TRBV7-3	-	TRBJ1-5	-	CASSSDRNQPQHF
TRBV7-9	TRBD1	TRBJ1-1	few	CASSLTGVNTEAFF
TRBV4-3	-	TRBJ2-7	few	CASSPRDQRDEQYF
TRBV7-8	-	TRBJ1-5	-	CASSLRLTANQPQHF
TRBV15	TRBD1	TRBJ2-7	-	CATSRVRMVGTGDDEQYF
TRBV18	-	TRBJ1-1	few	CASSGENTEAFF
TRBV7-2	-	TRBJ2-1	-	CASSLLGASQFNEQFF
TRBV5-4	-	TRBJ1-1	few	CASKSSSPAMNTEAFF
TRBV27	TRBD1	TRBJ2-7	-	CASSDRGRGEQYF
TRBV5-4	-	-	-	CASSLEAGRSYEQYF
TRBV9	-	TRBJ2-5	few	CASSLDWSQETQYF
TRBV7-8	-	TRBJ2-7	few	CASSSTRTATLGYF
TRBV7-9	-	TRBJ2-1	few	CASKTSSYNEQFF
TRBV6-5	-	TRBJ2-5	few	CASSYTSNNGETQYF
TRBV7-2	-	TRBJ2-5	few	CASSQQGLRETQYF
TRBV28	-	TRBJ2-7	-	CASSPLPQGPYEQYF
TRBV28	TRBD1	TRBJ2-5	few	CASSSRGLETQYF
TRBV19	-	TRBJ2-2	few	CASRKEGTGELFF
TRBV15	-	TRBJ2-5	few	CATSRVARALETQYF
TRBV6-6	-	TRBJ1-5	-	CASSYGLGYNQPQHF
TRBV7-9	-	TRBJ2-5	few	CASSFFSETQYF
TRBV4-3	TRBD1	TRBJ2-6	few	CASSQQGAHSGANVLTF
TRBV10-1	-	TRBJ2-7	-	CASSEWAGLTSYTYEQYF
TRBV6-5	-	-	few	CASRHTLGTYEQYF
TRBV19	TRBD1	TRBJ2-5	-	CASSIRGDRAQETQYF
TRBV7-2	-	TRBJ2-7	few	CASSLATEQYF
TRBV4-1	TRBD1	TRBJ2-1	-	CASSHLTGASVGEQFF
TRBV19	TRBD2	TRBJ2-1	-	CASTQWASGYNEQFF
TRBV28	TRBD2	TRBJ2-5	-	CASSLFFGLAGELKETQYF